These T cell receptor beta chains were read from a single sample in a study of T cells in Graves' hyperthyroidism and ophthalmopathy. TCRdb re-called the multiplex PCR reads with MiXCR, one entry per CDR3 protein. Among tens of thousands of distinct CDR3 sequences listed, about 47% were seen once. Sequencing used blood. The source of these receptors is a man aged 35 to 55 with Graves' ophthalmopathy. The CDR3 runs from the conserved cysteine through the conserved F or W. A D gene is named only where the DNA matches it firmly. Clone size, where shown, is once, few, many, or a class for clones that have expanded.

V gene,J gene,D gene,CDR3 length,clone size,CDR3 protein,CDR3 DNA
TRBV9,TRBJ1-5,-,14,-,CASSVGVSGMSEHF,TGTGCCAGCAGCGTAGGGGTTAGCGGCATGAGCGAGCATTTT
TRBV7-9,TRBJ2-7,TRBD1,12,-,CASSPGQGEQYF,TGTGCCAGCAGCCCAGGACAGGGCGAGCAGTACTTC
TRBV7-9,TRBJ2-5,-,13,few,CASSSGTQQPQYF,TGTGCCAGCAGCTCCGGGACCCAGCAGCCCCAGTACTTC
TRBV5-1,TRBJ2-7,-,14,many,CASSLTSSSGEQYF,TGCGCCAGCAGCTTGACTTCCTCCTCGGGTGAGCAGTACTTC
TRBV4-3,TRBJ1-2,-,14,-,CASSSSGDYSGNTF,TGCGCCAGCAGCTCAAGCGGGGACTACTCTGGAAACACCTTC
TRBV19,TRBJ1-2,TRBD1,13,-,CASSTRTGYGYTF,TGTGCCAGTAGTACCCGGACAGGGTATGGCTACACCTTC
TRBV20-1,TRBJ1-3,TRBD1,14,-,CSADTGGSGNTIYF,TGTAGTGCAGATACAGGGGGATCTGGAAACACCATATATTTT
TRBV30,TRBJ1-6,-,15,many,CAWSNRVRSDSPLHF,TGTGCCTGGAGTAACAGAGTCCGATCTGATTCACCCCTCCACTTT
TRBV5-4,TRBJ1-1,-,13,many,CASSGGLNTEAFF,TGTGCCAGCAGCGGGGGTTTGAACACTGAAGCTTTCTTT
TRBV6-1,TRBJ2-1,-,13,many,CATRGTLNNEQFF,TGTGCCACCAGGGGGACTCTTAATAATGAGCAGTTCTTC
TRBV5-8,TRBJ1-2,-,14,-,CASIWGGAGYGYTF,TGTGCCAGCATCTGGGGGGGGGCCGGCTATGGCTACACCTTC
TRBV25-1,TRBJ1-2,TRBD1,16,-,CASSEYKGDRYYGYTF,TGTGCCAGCAGTGAATATAAGGGGGACAGATACTATGGCTACACCTTC
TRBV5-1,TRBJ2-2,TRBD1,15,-,CASSIGTGGAGELFF,TGCGCCAGCAGCATAGGGACAGGGGGGGCCGGGGAGCTGTTTTTT
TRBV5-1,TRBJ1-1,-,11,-,CASSPAREAFF,TGCGCCAGCAGCCCCGCCCGTGAAGCTTTCTTT
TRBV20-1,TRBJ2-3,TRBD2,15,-,CSARVSGGLYNEQYF,TGCAGTGCTAGAGTTAGCGGGGGTCTCTACAATGAGCAGTATTTT
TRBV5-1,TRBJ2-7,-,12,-,CASSLGVGERYF,TGCGCCAGCAGCTTAGGGGTCGGGGAGCGGTACTTC
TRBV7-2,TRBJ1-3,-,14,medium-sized,CASSLLSSGNTIYF,TGTGCCAGCAGCTTACTCAGCTCTGGAAACACCATATATTTT
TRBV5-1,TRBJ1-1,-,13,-,CASRPSMSTDAFF,TGCGCCAGCCGGCCATCGATGAGCACTGATGCTTTCTTT
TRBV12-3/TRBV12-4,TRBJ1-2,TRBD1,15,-,CASSFQVGTEYGYTF,TGTGCCAGCAGTTTTCAGGTAGGGACAGAGTATGGCTACACCTTC
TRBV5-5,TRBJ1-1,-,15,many,CASSSQGHRNTEAFF,TGTGCCAGCAGCTCCCAGGGACATCGGAACACTGAAGCTTTCTTT
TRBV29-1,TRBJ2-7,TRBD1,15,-,CSATPTGPTSYEQYF,TGCAGCGCTACACCGACAGGGCCCACCTCCTACGAGCAGTACTTC
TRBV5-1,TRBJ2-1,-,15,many,CASSGGQLTYNEQFF,TGCGCCAGCAGCGGAGGACAGCTTACCTACAATGAGCAGTTCTTC
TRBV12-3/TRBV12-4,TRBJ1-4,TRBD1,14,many,CASSLGTGPVGLFF,TGTGCCAGCAGCCTAGGGACAGGGCCTGTCGGACTGTTTTTT
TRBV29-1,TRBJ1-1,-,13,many,CSTRTSKDTEAFF,TGCAGCACACGAACTAGTAAGGACACTGAAGCTTTCTTT
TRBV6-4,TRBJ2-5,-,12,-,CASSPMAETQYF,TGTGCCAGCAGTCCTATGGCTGAGACCCAGTACTTC
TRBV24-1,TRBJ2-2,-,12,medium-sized,CATSTNTGELFF,TGTGCCACCAGTACTAACACCGGGGAGCTGTTTTTT
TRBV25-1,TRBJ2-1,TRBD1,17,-,CASSMMRGQDYNNEQFF,TGTGCCAGCAGTATGATGCGGGGACAGGACTACAACAATGAGCAGTTCTTC
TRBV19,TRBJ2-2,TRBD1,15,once,CARSVDRGNTGELFF,TGTGCCCGTAGTGTCGACAGGGGGAACACCGGGGAGCTGTTTTTT
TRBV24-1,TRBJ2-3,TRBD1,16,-,CATRENSRGQADTQYF,TGTGCCACCAGGGAGAATTCCAGGGGGCAGGCAGATACGCAGTATTTT
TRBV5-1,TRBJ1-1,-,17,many,CASSRGARGGIVTEAFF,TGCGCCAGCAGCCGGGGGGCACGGGGAGGGATTGTCACTGAAGCTTTCTTT
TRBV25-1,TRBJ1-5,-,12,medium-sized,CASSEGHGPSHF,TGTGCCAGCAGTGAGGGGCACGGGCCTTCGCATTTT
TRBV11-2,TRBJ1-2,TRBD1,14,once,CASSLRDSSSGNTF,TGTGCCAGCAGCCTCAGGGACAGCTCGTCTGGAAACACCTTC
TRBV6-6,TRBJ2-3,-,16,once,CAISARGNSDTDTQYF,TGTGCCATCAGTGCCCGTGGAAATTCGGACACAGATACGCAGTATTTT
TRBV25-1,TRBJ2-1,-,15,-,CASSMMRGTNNEQFF,TGTGCCAGCAGTATGATGCGGGGGACAAACAATGAGCAGTTCTTC
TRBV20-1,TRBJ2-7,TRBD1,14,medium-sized,CSARDQDRGNEQYF,TGCAGTGCCAGAGATCAGGACAGGGGGAACGAGCAGTACTTC
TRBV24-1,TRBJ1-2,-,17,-,CATSDPRGHSGHYGYTF,TGTGCCACCAGTGACCCCCGGGGACACAGCGGGCACTATGGCTACACCTTC
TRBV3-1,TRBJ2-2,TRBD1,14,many,CASSHRGQAGELFF,TGTGCCAGCAGCCACAGGGGGCAAGCCGGGGAGCTGTTTTTT
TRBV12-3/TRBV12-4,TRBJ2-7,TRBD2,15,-,CASSVASGGPNEQYF,TGTGCCAGCAGTGTAGCCAGCGGGGGGCCAAATGAGCAGTACTTC
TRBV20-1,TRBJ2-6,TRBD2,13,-,CSASSGGGNVLTF,TGCAGTGCTTCATCGGGGGGGGGTAACGTCCTGACTTTC
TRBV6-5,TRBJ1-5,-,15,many,CASSRNIGGNQPQHF,TGTGCCAGCAGTAGAAATATAGGGGGCAATCAGCCCCAGCATTTT
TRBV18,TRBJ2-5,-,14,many,CASSPPAGEETQYF,TGTGCCAGCTCACCACCGGCAGGGGAAGAGACCCAGTACTTC
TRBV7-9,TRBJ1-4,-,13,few,CASSLVNGEKLFF,TGTGCCAGCAGCTTAGTCAATGGTGAAAAACTGTTTTTT
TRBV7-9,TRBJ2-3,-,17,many,CASSLGVEGVSTDTQYF,TGTGCCAGCAGCCTAGGCGTCGAGGGGGTTAGCACAGATACGCAGTATTTT
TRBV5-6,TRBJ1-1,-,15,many,CASSSPQGTNTEAFF,TGTGCCAGCAGCTCTCCCCAGGGAACGAACACTGAAGCTTTCTTT
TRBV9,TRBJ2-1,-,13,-,CARETEAYNEQFF,TGTGCTAGAGAAACAGAAGCCTACAATGAGCAGTTCTTC
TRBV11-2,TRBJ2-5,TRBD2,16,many,CASSKDSGTSRETQYF,TGTGCCAGCAGCAAAGACTCCGGGACTAGTCGAGAGACCCAGTACTTC
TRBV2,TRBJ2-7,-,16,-,CASASTPQGQAHEQYF,TGTGCCAGCGCCTCGACCCCACAGGGCCAAGCCCACGAGCAGTACTTC
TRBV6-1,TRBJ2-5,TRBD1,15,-,CASSPGTGGGETQYF,TGTGCCAGCAGCCCAGGGACAGGGGGCGGGGAGACCCAGTACTTC
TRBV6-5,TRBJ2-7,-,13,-,CASSFDGPYEQYF,TGTGCCAGCAGTTTTGACGGGCCCTACGAGCAGTACTTC
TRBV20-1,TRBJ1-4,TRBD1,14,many,CSAQRTGGNEKLFF,TGCAGTGCCCAAAGGACAGGGGGCAATGAAAAACTGTTTTTT
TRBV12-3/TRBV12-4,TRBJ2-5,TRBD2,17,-,CASTGGASGGVQETQYF,TGTGCCAGCACCGGCGGGGCTAGCGGGGGGGTCCAAGAGACCCAGTACTTC
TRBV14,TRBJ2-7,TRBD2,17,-,CASSQGLGGLGVYEQYF,TGTGCCAGCAGCCAAGGTCTAGGAGGACTAGGGGTCTACGAGCAGTACTTC
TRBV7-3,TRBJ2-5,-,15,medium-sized,CASSLSISGDETQYF,TGTGCCAGCAGCTTATCGATTTCAGGGGACGAGACCCAGTACTTC
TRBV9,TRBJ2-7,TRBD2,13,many,CASSPGTKHEQYF,TGTGCCAGCAGCCCCGGGACTAAGCACGAGCAGTACTTC
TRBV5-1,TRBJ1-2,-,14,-,CASSFDANNYGYTF,TGCGCCAGCAGCTTCGACGCAAATAACTATGGCTACACCTTC
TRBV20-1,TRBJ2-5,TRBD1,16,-,CSAREFQGALRETQYF,TGCAGTGCTAGAGAGTTTCAGGGGGCCCTTAGAGAGACCCAGTACTTC
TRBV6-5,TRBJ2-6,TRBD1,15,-,CASSIQGRRANVLTF,TGTGCCAGCAGCATACAGGGGAGACGGGCCAACGTCCTGACTTTC
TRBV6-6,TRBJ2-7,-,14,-,CASRRTRRTYEQYF,TGTGCCAGCAGACGGACGAGGAGAACCTACGAGCAGTACTTC
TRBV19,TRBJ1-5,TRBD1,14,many,CASSHGQGNQPQHF,TGTGCCAGTAGTCACGGACAGGGGAATCAGCCCCAGCATTTT